These 32 T cell receptor delta chains were sequenced from one sample in a study of γδ T cells in repeated Plasmodium falciparum infection (dated by TCRdb to about 2021). Vgamma9/Vdelta2+ and Vdelta2-negative gammadelta T cell populations were flow-sorted from peripheral blood mononuclear cells for bulk TCR repertoire analysis. Libraries were made using multiplex PCR. Sequencing instrument: Illumina MiSeq. TCRdb reran clone calling on the public reads with CATT; rows sharing one DNA sequence were then combined. The sample table shows 50,000 to 65,000 delta-chain clones, and 1.7% are seen once. Approximately 15% of the sample is in the top ten clones. Sequenced input: gamma-delta T cells from blood. These TCRs come from a pool of human donors (malaria-infected and uninfected, not separated).

This clone was seen a handful of times. The protein in TCRdb stems from a much larger clone and differs at residue 17 from this DNA's translation, likely a read error; here the protein is translated from the DNA. This sequence joins TRDV1 and TRDJ1, with TRDD3 matching over 8 bases. Germline matching of the DNA provided the J gene here, since TCRdb leaves it blank. The CDR3 loop spans 20 amino acids. The germline V gene has CDR1 TSWWSYY and CDR2 QGS. The CDR3 DNA reads as TGTGCTCTTGGGGATTCGTACTGGGGGTCCACCGGAGTCTGGCCCGATGAACTCATCTTT. Encoded protein: CALGDSYWGSTGVWPDELIF.

Comment on this clone: TCRdb's entry gives the protein of a much larger clone, which mismatches this DNA's translation at residue 18, likely from a read error; the protein reported here is translated from the DNA. The chain links TRDV2 to TRDJ3, with 13 bases lining up with TRDD3. The CDR3 spans 21 residues. Germline V gives CDR1 GEAIGNYY, CDR2 EKD. The CDR3 here is CACAATGGYARSSWDTRRMFF. CDR3 sequence (DNA): TGTGCCTGTGCCGCTACTGGGGGATACGCTCGGAGTTCCTGGGACACCCGACGGATGTTTTTC.

Ten or more counts support this clone. This CDR3 is also generated by other DNA sequences in the sample. The chain recombines TRDV1 with TRDJ1; 8 bases match TRDD3. The CDR3 consists of 21 residues. V gave up 1 base and J gave up 0 bases; unmatched junction bases: 19. CDR1 is TSWWSYY, CDR2 QGS, per germline. The CDR3 reads CALGERPSIVLGGSYTDKLIF. The CDR3 DNA follows: TGTGCTCTTGGGGAACGGCCTTCCATCGTACTGGGGGGATCATACACCGATAAACTCATCTTT.

Points on this clone: The TCRdb protein comes from a much larger clone and disagrees with this DNA's translation at residue 18, likely due to a read error; the protein given here is derived from the DNA. CDR3 sequence: CALGDLILQLLLGDTGTGKLIF. The DNA of the CDR3 is TGTGCTCTTGGGGACCTTATCCTTCAACTTCTACTGGGGGATACGGGGACCGGTAAACTCATCTTT. The V and J genes are TRDV1 and TRDJ1; 13 positions agree with TRDD3. TCRdb supplies no J gene; here it was assigned by aligning the nucleotide sequence to germline. In germline, CDR1 is TSWWSYY, CDR2 QGS. The CDR3 is 22 residues long.

Concerning this clone itself: A single base is all that separates this from a far larger clone, so a read error is likely. This sample includes further DNA sequences coding for the same CDR3. The genes are TRDV1 and TRDJ1; the match to TRDD3 covers 9 bases. The J gene, not given by TCRdb, was assigned here from a germline match of the nucleotide sequence. The CDR3 is 23 residues long. The germline gives CDR1 TSWWSYY, CDR2 QGS. After removal of 4 bases from V and 1 base from J, the junction contained 28 bases not matched to a gene. CDR3 sequence: CALGVLPGPRKPTGGLFTDKLIF. The CDR3 nucleotides read TGTGCTCTTGGGGTCCTACCGGGTCCACGTAAACCCACTGGGGGACTATTCACCGATAAACTCATCTTT.

This clone was picked up a small number of times. A far larger clone is a single base away, which makes a read error likely. At the DNA level, this CDR3 is encoded by other sequences in the same sample as well. The chain is built from TRDV1 and TRDJ1; 8 bases are a match to TRDD3. The length of the CDR3 is 21 residues. Germline V gives CDR1 TSWWSYY, CDR2 QGS. CDR3 sequence (DNA): TGTGCCCTTGGGGAACGATTGATCCTACGTGCCTGGGGATACTACGCCGATAAACTCATCTTT. Encoded protein: CALGERLILRAWGYYADKLIF.

Concerning this clone: This likely reflects a read error, since a far larger clone is one base away. Other DNA variants within this sample encode the same CDR3. The chain employs TRDV1 and TRDJ1, with 7 bases fitting TRDD3. Here the J gene came from matching the DNA to germline, since TCRdb omits it. CDR3 length: 18 amino acids. Germline V gene sequence: CDR1 TSWWSYY, CDR2 QGS. This CDR3 is CALGEPRVGDQYTNKLIF. CDR3 sequence (DNA): TGCGCTCTTGGGGAACCAAGAGTGGGGGACCAGTACACCAATAAACTCATCTTT.

The chain carries TRDV1 and TRDJ1; D possibly corresponds to TRDD3 (6 bases). There are 23 residues in the CDR3. The V gene lost 0 bases and the J gene lost 1 base, with 33 bases spanning the gap. Germline loops: CDR1 TSWWSYY, CDR2 QGS. CDR3 in DNA: TGTGCTCTTGGGGAACTCCAGGCCCTGCTTAAGGGGGACCGCCTTACTCCCACCGATAAACTCATCTTT. Its protein product is CALGELQALLKGDRLTPTDKLIF.

This clone was detected only a few times. TCRdb records a much larger clone's protein for this DNA, with a difference at residue 14 that likely arises from a read error; the protein given is the translation of the DNA. This rearrangement joins TRDV1 to TRDJ1; 7 nucleotides agree with TRDD3. The J gene, left out of TCRdb, was set here by checking the DNA against germline. CDR3 length: 19 amino acids. The V and J ends lost 3 bases and 4 bases, in that order; junction bases with no gene match: 20. From germline, CDR1 is TSWWSYY and CDR2 QGS. The CDR3 reads CALGEPSSLGVHHIDKLIF. In DNA form, the CDR3 reads TGTGCTCTTGGGGAGCCTAGTAGTCTGGGGGTCCACCACATCGATAAACTCATCTTT.

In its sample, this clone was seen a few times. A far larger clone is only one base removed, so a read error is likely. This specimen includes other DNA sequences encoding the same CDR3. The chain combines TRDV1 with TRDJ1; TRDD3 matches at 8 bases. The J gene is not listed in TCRdb, so it was assigned here from a DNA match to germline. CDR3 size: 20 residues. The V gene's germline CDR1 is TSWWSYY and CDR2 QGS. The CDR3 protein is CALGELSRGDTGGGTDKLIF. CDR3 nucleotides: TGTGCCCTTGGGGAACTTTCCCGTGGGGATACAGGGGGGGGCACCGATAAACTCATCTTT.

Note on this clone: The protein that TCRdb holds for this DNA derives from a much larger clone and differs from the translated DNA at residue 18, which likely indicates a read error; the protein shown here is translated from the DNA. This chain connects TRDV1 to TRDJ1, with 13 positions matching TRDD3. Germline loops: CDR1 TSWWSYY, CDR2 QGS. CDR3 length: 21 amino acids. The CDR3 is CALGEYLPTYWGIRGADNLIF. DNA for the CDR3: TGTGCTCTTGGGGAATACCTTCCTACGTACTGGGGGATACGAGGCGCCGATAACCTCATCTTT.

This clone was recorded a few times. The TCRdb protein, from a much larger clone, departs from this DNA's translation at residue 5, likely by read error; the protein shown derives from the DNA. This chain joins TRDV1 and TRDJ1; D is possibly TRDD2 or TRDD3 (6 bases each). TCRdb offers no J gene call, so here the DNA was matched to germline to obtain one. Germline assignment: CDR1 TSWWSYY and CDR2 QGS. There are 25 residues in the CDR3. Between the trimmed V and J ends, which lost 4 bases and 1 base, there was a span of 43 bases. The CDR3 nucleotides are TGTGCTCTTGGGGGACGAAGACCCTTCCCCATATACCCTCTATATGGGGGGCAGTCCACCGATAAACTCATCTTT. Protein sequence: CALGGRRPFPIYPLYGGQSTDKLIF.

This clone was detected only a few times. The protein that TCRdb holds for this DNA derives from a much larger clone and differs from the translated DNA at residue 11, which likely indicates a read error; the protein shown here is translated from the DNA. V usage is TRDV2 and J usage is TRDJ1; TRDD3 agrees at 7 bases. No J segment appears in TCRdb, so it was assigned here by matching the sequence to germline. The CDR3 is 17 amino acids. Losses at the gene ends were 0 bases for V and 0 bases for J; bases not matched to a gene: 9. Germline values: CDR1 GEAIGNYY, CDR2 EKD. The CDR3 region has the DNA TGTGCCTGTGACACCCTAGCCCGGGGGGATGACACCGATAAACTCATCTTT. Amino acid sequence: CACDTLARGDDTDKLIF.

This clone has only a few counts. The translation of this DNA and the TCRdb protein of a much larger clone differ at residue 20, probably owing to a read error; the protein shown here is translated from the DNA. The V gene is TRDV1, but the J gene lacks a call; TRDD3 was called by the table and not checked on the DNA. From germline, CDR1 is TSWWSYY and CDR2 QGS. This CDR3 region has 22 residues. The DNA of the CDR3 is TGTGCTCTTGGGGAATCCGCAAACTTGCGCGGGGGATACCTACGGTACACCGATAAATTCATCTTT. Protein sequence: CALGESANLRGGYLRYTDKFIF.

This clone was observed a few times. This sequence is one base from a far larger clone and is likely a read error. The same CDR3 is also encoded by other DNA sequences in this sample. The chain carries TRDV1 and TRDJ1; 12 bases are shared with TRDD3. Per the germline V gene, CDR1 is TSWWSYY and CDR2 is QGS. The CDR3 totals 18 residues. The CDR3 is CALGEGVPLGDTTRKLIF. The CDR3 DNA reads TGTGCCCTTGGGGAAGGGGTCCCACTGGGGGATACAACTAGAAAACTCATCTTT.

Comment on this clone: This probably arose from a read error, given a far larger clone one base away. In the same sample, other DNA sequences code for this CDR3. The chain combines TRDV1 with TRDJ1, with TRDD3 as a possible D gene (6 bases). TCRdb gives no J gene; it was assigned here by matching the DNA to germline. CDR1 TSWWSYY and CDR2 QGS come from the germline V gene. The CDR3 runs 19 residues. V gave up 2 bases and J gave up 0 bases, with 22 bases separating them. DNA for the CDR3: TGTGCTCTTGGGGAAGGTGCTGGGGCCCGGAGAGGGTACACCGATAAACTCATCTTT. It codes for CALGEGAGARRGYTDKLIF.

This clone has just a few counts. Given a far larger clone just one base away, this is likely a sequencing read error. The same CDR3 is also encoded by other DNA sequences in this sample. The J gene is TRDJ1, the V gene TRDV1; D is unclear. CDR3 length equals 14 residues. CDR1 and CDR2 from the germline V gene are TSWWSYY and QGS. The CDR3 here is CALGEIEYTDKLIF. The CDR3 DNA is TGTGCTCTTGGGGAGATAGAGTACACTGATAAACTCATCTTT.

In its sample, this clone was seen many times. The chain employs TRDV3 and TRDJ1; 9 positions agree with TRDD3. This CDR3 is 18 amino acids long. J was trimmed by 8 bases and V by 3 bases; bases with no gene match: 25. CDR1 and CDR2 from the germline V gene are TVYSNPD and GDNSRS (reference sequence). The CDR3 DNA is TGTGCCTTACACAGGTCACTTCCTCCATTTTACTGGGGGACGAAACTCATCTTT. This encodes CALHRSLPPFYWGTKLIF.

This clone was seen ten or more times. For this DNA, TCRdb reports the protein of a much larger clone, which diverges at residue 5, most likely from a read error; the protein presented here is translated directly from the DNA. The chain joins TRDV1 to TRDJ1; TRDD3 matches at 9 bases. The J gene comes from matching the DNA to germline here; TCRdb lacks it. The J segment lost 6 bases and the V segment lost 4 bases, leaving 15 bases of the junction unmatched. The CDR3 is made up of 17 amino acids. CDR1 and CDR2 from the germline V gene are TSWWSYY and QGS. The DNA of the CDR3 is TGTGCTCTTGGGGGGCTACGTGCTGGGGGATTAAGATATAAACTCATCTTT. Translation: CALGGLRAGGLRYKLIF.

This clone came up a few times. Since a far larger clone is one base different, this is likely a read error. At the DNA level, this CDR3 is encoded by other sequences in the same sample as well. V and J are TRDV1 and TRDJ4; D is uncertain. The V end lost 3 bases, the J end lost 1 base, and 21 bases lay between the germline ends. The length of the CDR3 is 17 residues. The germline V gene encodes CDR1 TSWWSYY and CDR2 QGS. For the CDR3, the DNA is TGTGCTCTTGGGGACCAGCTTTTTTCGGGAGCGCGCAGACCCCTGATCTTT. This codes for CALGDQLFSGARRPLIF.

As for this clone: The protein TCRdb lists belongs to a much larger clone and differs from this DNA's translation at residue 3, which points to a read error; the protein shown is made from the DNA. This chain joins TRDV2 and TRDJ1; 8 bases map to TRDD3. TCRdb lists no J gene, so it was determined here by aligning the DNA to germline. This CDR3 spans 23 amino acids. Germline V gives CDR1 GEAIGNYY, CDR2 EKD. The CDR3, as DNA: TGTGCCCGTGACACCGGGGGCTTTTTGCTGGGGGACGCCAGGAAAAGACCCACCGATAAACTCATCTTT. Encoded protein: CARDTGGFLLGDARKRPTDKLIF.

This clone was counted many times. The chain recombines TRDV1 with TRDJ1; TRDD3 matches at 10 bases. This CDR3 is 18 amino acids long. The V segment lost 2 bases and the J segment 0 bases; nucleotides outside the gene matches: 9. Germline CDR1 and CDR2: TSWWSYY and QGS. CDR3 sequence (DNA): TGTGCTCTTGGGGAATCTGACTTACTGGGGGATTACACCGATAAACTCATCTTT. It yields the protein CALGESDLLGDYTDKLIF.

Note on this clone: A far larger clone is only one base removed, so a read error is likely. The sample holds other DNA sequences that translate to the same CDR3. The chain joins TRDV1 to TRDJ1; D perhaps matches TRDD3 (6 bases). The V gene's germline CDR1 is TSWWSYY and CDR2 QGS. This CDR3 has 20 amino acids. In DNA form, the CDR3 reads TGTGCTCTTGGGGAACAAAGGGGCTCCCCACGATGGGATAAAGCCGATAAACTCATCTTC. Its translation: CALGEQRGSPRWDKADKLIF.

This clone was found many times. A far larger clone is one nucleotide away, so this likely arose from a read error. Other DNA sequences in this sample translate to the same CDR3. The chain carries TRDV1 and TRDJ1; the D call may be TRDD2 or TRDD3 (8 bases each). TCRdb records no J gene; here it was assigned by comparing the DNA to germline. Per the germline V gene, CDR1 is TSWWSYY and CDR2 is QGS. The CDR3 contains 20 residues. The CDR3 sequence is CALGEPLFLHLGIPSDKLIF. In DNA, the CDR3 is TGTGCTCTCGGGGAACCACTCTTCCTACATTTGGGGATACCTTCCGATAAACTCATCTTT.

This clone was detected only a few times. A read error likely explains why the TCRdb protein, taken from a much larger clone, differs from this DNA's translation at residue 7; the protein shown is translated from the DNA. The chain uses TRDV1 and TRDJ1; 12 nucleotides line up with TRDD3. CDR3 length: 18 residues. CDR1 is TSWWSYY and CDR2 is QGS in the germline V gene. With 3 bases clipped from V and 0 bases from J, the junction kept 8 bases outside the gene matches. CDR3 sequence (DNA): TGTGCTCTTGGGGAGACGTCTGGGGGATACGGGTACACCGATAAACTCATCTTT. This gives the protein CALGETSGGYGYTDKLIF.

The table lists this clone with a few counts. A much larger clone differs from this one at a single base, so this may be a read error. As DNA, the CDR3 is TGTGCTCTTGGGGAACTACTATCAAGGGTGGGGGTCTTATCGTACACCGATAAACTCATCTTT. Translation: CALGELLSRVGVLSYTDKLIF. The rearrangement joins TRDV1 to TRDJ1, with a weak D call TRDD3 (6 bases). TCRdb offers no J gene call, so here the DNA was matched to germline to obtain one. The CDR3 is 21 amino acids. Germline V gene lookup returns CDR1 TSWWSYY and CDR2 QGS. The ends were cut back, 0 bases at V and 0 bases at J, with 26 bases in the middle.

This clone has just a few counts. A clone one base away is much larger, so this may be a read error. This chain joins TRDV1 and TRDJ1; TRDD3 matches 8 bases. V lost 0 bases and J lost 7; bases outside the gene matches: 16. This CDR3 contains 18 residues. CDR1 and CDR2 (germline): TSWWSYY, QGS. CDR3 DNA: TGTGCTCTTGGGGAACTATCGATACGGCCTGGGGGAGACGGTAAACTCATCTTT. Translating it yields CALGELSIRPGGDGKLIF.

This clone has just a few counts. The TCRdb record carries a much larger clone's protein, which differs from this DNA's translation at residue 3; a read error is the likely cause, and the protein listed here is the DNA translation. The chain couples TRDV3 to TRDJ1; 13 positions match TRDD3. TCRdb lists no J gene, so it was determined here by aligning the DNA to germline. CDR1 is TVYSNPD, CDR2 GDNSRS, per germline (reference sequence). The CDR3 is made up of 19 amino acids. Unmatched junction bases numbered 23, after V lost 5 bases and J lost 5 bases. The CDR3 loop is CALVPTAYWGIRLGDKLIF. For the CDR3, the DNA is TGTGCCCTCGTTCCTACCGCGTACTGGGGGATACGCTTAGGGGATAAACTCATCTTT.

In its sample, this clone ranks as medium-sized (0.01 to 0.1%). In the same sample, other DNA sequences code for this CDR3. The chain joins TRDV2 to TRDJ1; 13 bases match TRDD3. The germline V gene encodes CDR1 GEAIGNYY and CDR2 EKD. CDR3 length: 22 amino acids. Trimming cost V 2 bases and J 3 bases; bases outside gene matches: 23. The CDR3 sequence is CACDKKSVLRDVLGDTPDKLIF. The CDR3 region has the DNA TGTGCCTGTGACAAGAAGTCCGTCCTACGGGACGTACTGGGGGATACGCCCGATAAACTCATCTTT.

This clone occurred many times. With only one base between it and a far larger clone, this is likely a read error. Different DNA sequences within this sample yield the same CDR3. This sequence joins TRDV1 and TRDJ1; 9 bases are a match to TRDD3. Germline V lookup: CDR1 TSWWSYY, CDR2 QGS. This CDR3 has 21 amino acids. CDR3 sequence: CALGERPFFPLLLGDTDKLIF. CDR3 nucleotides: TGTGCTCTTGGGGAACGGCCCTTTTTCCCACTTTTACTGGGGGACACTGATAAACTCATCTTT.

As for this clone: TCRdb shows a much larger clone's protein in place of this DNA's translation, and the two differ at residue 5, likely through a read error; the protein shown is translated from the DNA. J is TRDJ1 and V is TRDV1; TRDD3 matches at 8 bases. CDR3 length: 19 amino acids. From germline, CDR1 is TSWWSYY and CDR2 QGS. Trimming at V came to 5 bases and at J to 6 bases, leaving 23 bases not matched to a gene. In DNA, the CDR3 is TGTGCTCTTGGGAAATCTCCGTCCTTTGGACTGGGGGCACCGTATAAACTCATCTTT. Translating gives CALGKSPSFGLGAPYKLIF.

This clone was seen a handful of times. The protein TCRdb lists belongs to a much larger clone and differs from this DNA's translation at residue 10, which points to a read error; the protein shown is made from the DNA. The genes are TRDV1 and TRDJ1; D is possibly TRDD3 (5 bases). The CDR3 is 21 residues long. Germline values: CDR1 TSWWSYY, CDR2 QGS. CDR3 sequence reads: CALGETHAYRGPLRLFNKLIF. As DNA, the CDR3 is TGTGCCCTTGGGGAGACCCATGCGTACCGGGGTCCCTTACGCCTTTTTAATAAACTCATCTTT.